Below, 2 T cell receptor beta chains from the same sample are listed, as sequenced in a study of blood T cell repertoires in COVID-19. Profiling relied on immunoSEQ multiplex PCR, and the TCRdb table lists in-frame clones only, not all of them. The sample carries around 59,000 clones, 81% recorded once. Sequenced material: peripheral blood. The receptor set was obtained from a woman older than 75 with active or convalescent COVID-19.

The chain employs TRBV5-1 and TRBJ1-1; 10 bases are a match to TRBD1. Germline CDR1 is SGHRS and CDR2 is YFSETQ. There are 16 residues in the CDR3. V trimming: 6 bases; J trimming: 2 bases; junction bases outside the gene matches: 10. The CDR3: CASKAGTGDINTEAFF. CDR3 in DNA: TGCGCCAGCAAAGCCGGGACAGGGGACATCAACACTGAAGCTTTCTTT.

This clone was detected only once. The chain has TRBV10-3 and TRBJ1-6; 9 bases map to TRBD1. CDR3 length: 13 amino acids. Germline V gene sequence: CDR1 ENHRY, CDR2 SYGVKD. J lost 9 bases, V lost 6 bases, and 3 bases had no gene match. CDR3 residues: CAIRDRGLSPLHF. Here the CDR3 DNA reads TGTGCCATCAGGGACAGGGGTCTTTCACCCCTCCACTTT.